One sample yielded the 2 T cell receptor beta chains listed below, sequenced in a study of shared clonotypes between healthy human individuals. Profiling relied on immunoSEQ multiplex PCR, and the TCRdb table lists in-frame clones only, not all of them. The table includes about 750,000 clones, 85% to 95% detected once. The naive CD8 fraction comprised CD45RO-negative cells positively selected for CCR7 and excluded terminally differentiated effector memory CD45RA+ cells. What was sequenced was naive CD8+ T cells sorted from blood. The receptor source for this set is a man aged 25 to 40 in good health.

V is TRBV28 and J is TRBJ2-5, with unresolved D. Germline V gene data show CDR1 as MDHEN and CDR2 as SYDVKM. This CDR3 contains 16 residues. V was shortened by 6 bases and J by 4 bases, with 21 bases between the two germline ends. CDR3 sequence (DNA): TGTGCCAGCAGCCTTGGAACAACACCCGTGGGAGAGACCCAGTACTTC. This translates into CASSLGTTPVGETQYF.

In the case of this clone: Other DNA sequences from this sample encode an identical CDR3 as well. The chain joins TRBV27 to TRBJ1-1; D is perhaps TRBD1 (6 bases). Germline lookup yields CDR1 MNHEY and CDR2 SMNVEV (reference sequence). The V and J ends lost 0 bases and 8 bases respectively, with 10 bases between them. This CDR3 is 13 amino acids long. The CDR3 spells CASSLSRGREAFF. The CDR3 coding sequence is TGTGCCAGCAGTTTATCGAGGGGGAGGGAAGCTTTCTTT.